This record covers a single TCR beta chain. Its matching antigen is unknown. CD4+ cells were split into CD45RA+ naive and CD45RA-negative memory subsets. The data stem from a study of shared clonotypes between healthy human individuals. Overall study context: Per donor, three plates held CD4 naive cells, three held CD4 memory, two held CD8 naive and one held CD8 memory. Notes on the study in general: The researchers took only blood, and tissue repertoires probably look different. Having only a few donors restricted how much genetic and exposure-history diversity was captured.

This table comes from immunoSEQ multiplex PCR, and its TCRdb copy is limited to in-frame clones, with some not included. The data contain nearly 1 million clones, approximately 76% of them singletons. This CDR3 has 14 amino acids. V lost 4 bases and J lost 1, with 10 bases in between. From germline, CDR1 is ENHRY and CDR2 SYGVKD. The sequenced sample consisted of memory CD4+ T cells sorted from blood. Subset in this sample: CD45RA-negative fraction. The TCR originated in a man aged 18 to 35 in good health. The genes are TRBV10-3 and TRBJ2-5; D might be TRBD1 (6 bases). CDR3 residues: CAISVSTGQETQYF. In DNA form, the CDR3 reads TGTGCCATCAGTGTTTCGACAGGCCAAGAGACCCAGTACTTC.